The 23 T cell receptor beta chains below all came from one sample that was sequenced in a study of CD8+ T cells in alopecia areata. TCR sequencing used cDNA made by reverse transcription of extracted RNA. The table came from immunoSEQ multiplex PCR; TCRdb's copy has only in-frame clones and leaves some out. This table has about 150,000 clones, about 50% appearing once. This material consisted of CD8+ T cells sorted from blood, taken at week 0. The receptors derive from a human donor with alopecia areata.

For this clone: The sample has other DNA sequences that encode this CDR3 too. The genes are TRBV5-6 and TRBJ1-5; D is ambiguous. V lost 0 bases and J lost 2, with 0 bases in between. Germline V gene data show CDR1 as SGHDT and CDR2 as YYEEEE. This CDR3 contains 12 residues. CDR3 residues: CASSLGNQPQHF. The CDR3 coding sequence is TGTGCCAGCAGCTTGGGCAATCAGCCCCAGCATTTT.

This clone was seen more than once but under ten times. The CDR3 reads CASSLGTDTQYF. For the CDR3, the DNA is TGTGCCAGCAGCTTAGGCACAGATACGCAGTATTTT. This chain links TRBV7-3 with TRBJ2-3; D gene uncertain. Deletions cut 2 bases from V and 1 base from J, with 1 base between. The CDR3 spans 12 residues. Germline V lookup: CDR1 SGHTA, CDR2 FQGTGA. Full variable domain (remainder filled in from reference TRBV7-3 and TRBJ2-3): GAGVSQTPSNKVTEKGKYVELRCDPISGHTALYWYRQSLGQGPEFLIYFQGTGAADDSGLPNDRFFAVRPEGSVSTLKIQRTERGDSAVYLCASSLGTDTQYFGPGTRLTVL.

The chain employs TRBV4-1 and TRBJ1-2; weak D call: TRBD1 (6 bases). V was clipped by 3 bases and J by 5 bases, with 13 bases between them. There are 14 residues in the CDR3. Germline-derived CDR1 and CDR2 are MGHRA and YSYEKL. CDR3 in amino acids: CASSQKGVGYGYTF. The CDR3 DNA reads as TGCGCCAGCAGCCAGAAGGGGGTGGGGTATGGCTACACCTTC.

The genes are TRBV7-9 and TRBJ2-1; 8 nucleotides line up with TRBD2. Germline V CDR1 and CDR2: SEHNR, FQNEAQ (reference sequence). Losses at the gene ends were 1 base for V and 9 bases for J; bases not matched to a gene: 2. The CDR3 is made up of 13 amino acids. The CDR3 sequence is CASSLGTSLEQFF. In DNA, the CDR3 is TGTGCCAGCAGCTTAGGGACTAGCCTTGAGCAGTTCTTC.

This clone showed up just once. CDR3 sequence: CASIPPPPYEQYF. DNA for the CDR3: TGTGCCAGCATTCCACCCCCTCCTTACGAGCAGTACTTC. This chain uses TRBV7-7 with TRBJ2-7, with no clear D. Germline CDR1 SSHAT, CDR2 FNYEAQ (reference sequence). This CDR3 contains 13 residues. V lost 7 bases and J lost 4, with 14 bases in between.

The rearrangement links TRBV25-1 to TRBJ1-1, with D uncertain. CDR3 size: 13 residues. V lost 4 bases and J 1 base, leaving 7 bases between the germline ends. In germline, CDR1 is MGHDK, CDR2 SYGVNS. CDR3 coding DNA: TGTGCCAGCAGTGCCAACAGGAACACTGAAGCTTTCTTT. Its translation: CASSANRNTEAFF.

The rearrangement joins TRBV2 to TRBJ1-1; D gene ambiguous. The CDR3 is 14 amino acids. The germline CDR1 and CDR2 sequences are SNHLY and FYNNEI. Trimming stripped 6 bases from V and 6 bases from J, with 17 bases between. CDR3 DNA sequence: TGTGCCAGCAGGAGGCCTCAGGAGGTGCCTGAAGCTTTCTTT. Translated, it gives CASRRPQEVPEAFF.

This clone was observed a few times. The chain is built from TRBV29-1 and TRBJ2-5; TRBD2 matches 8 bases. Germline V lookup: CDR1 SQVTM, CDR2 ANQGSEA. This CDR3 spans 14 amino acids. J gave up 5 bases and V 1 base, and 6 bases lay outside the gene matches. The CDR3 DNA sequence: TGCAGCGTTGAAGTCTCCGGGGGGGAGGAGACCCAGTACTTC. It yields the protein CSVEVSGGEETQYF.

The J gene is TRBJ2-7, the V gene TRBV11-2, with 7 bases aligning to TRBD1. The J segment lost 3 bases and the V segment lost 5 bases, leaving 7 bases of the junction unmatched. Looked up from germline, CDR1 is SGHAT and CDR2 is FQNNGV. This CDR3 contains 14 residues. This chain's CDR3 is CASSHWDRHYEQYF. As DNA, the CDR3 is TGTGCCAGCAGCCATTGGGACAGACACTACGAGCAGTACTTC.

As for this clone: This same CDR3 is encoded by further DNA sequences in the sample. V gene TRBV4-3 combines with J gene TRBJ1-2; 8 positions agree with TRBD1. V gave up 0 bases and J gave up 2 bases; unmatched junction bases: 2. This CDR3 is 15 amino acids long. Looked up from germline, CDR1 is LGHNA and CDR2 is YSLEER. The CDR3 spells CASSQDRTGNYGYTF. CDR3 coding DNA: TGCGCCAGCAGCCAAGATCGGACAGGGAACTATGGCTACACCTTC.

This clone was counted only a few times. This chain links TRBV19 with TRBJ2-3; 11 bases fit TRBD2. The germline gives CDR1 LNHDA, CDR2 SQIVND (reference sequence). V was clipped by 7 bases and J by 4 bases; unmatched bases: 4. The CDR3 runs to 14 residues. DNA for the CDR3: TGTGCCAGTACTAGTAGCGGGGGGGCAGATACGCAGTATTTT. Protein: CASTSSGGADTQYF.

J is TRBJ1-2 and V is TRBV29-1, with 7 bases aligning to TRBD1. The CDR3 spans 14 residues. Trimming at V came to 3 bases and at J to 7 bases, leaving 11 bases not matched to a gene. Germline V gene lookup returns CDR1 SQVTM and CDR2 ANQGSEA. CDR3 DNA: TGCAGCGTTGACGCCCGGGACAGTAGGGGTGGCTACACCTTC. Amino acid sequence: CSVDARDSRGGYTF.

This clone was detected once. The chain is built from TRBV29-1 and TRBJ1-4; no clear D. Trimming pared 1 base from V and 3 bases from J, leaving 9 bases between. CDR3 length: 14 residues. Germline V gives CDR1 SQVTM, CDR2 ANQGSEA. The CDR3 DNA reads as TGCAGCGTTGAAGGAGGGAACTCTAATGAAAAACTGTTTTTT. It is translated as CSVEGGNSNEKLFF.

This clone came up a few times. The J gene is TRBJ1-6, the V gene TRBV30; TRBD1 might be the D (5 bases). CDR1 GTSNPN and CDR2 SVGIG come from the germline V gene (reference sequence). Trimming cost V 2 bases and J 5 bases, with 13 bases left between them. CDR3 size: 15 residues. CDR3 bases: TGTGCCTGGAGTCGACAGAAGCTAGATAATTCACCCCTCCACTTT. Protein sequence: CAWSRQKLDNSPLHF.

The V call is TRBV14, the J call TRBJ1-2; 7 nucleotides agree with TRBD1. The CDR3 has 12 amino acids. Germline CDR1 is SGHDN and CDR2 is FVKESK. The ends lost 0 bases at V and 10 bases at J; junction bases unmatched: 2. The CDR3 reads CASSQEGGAYTF. The CDR3 DNA reads as TGTGCCAGCAGCCAAGAAGGGGGCGCCTACACCTTC.

This clone was found a few times. CDR3 residues: CSVVGPVRASNEQFF. CDR3 in DNA: TGCAGCGTTGTGGGTCCAGTGAGGGCATCCAATGAGCAGTTCTTC. V and J are TRBV29-1 and TRBJ2-1, with D possibly TRBD2 on 5 matching bases. Germline CDR1 and CDR2: SQVTM and ANQGSEA. There are 15 residues in the CDR3. V lost 4 bases, J lost 6 bases, and 19 bases lay in between.

This chain connects TRBV30 to TRBJ1-1; possible D gene TRBD1, 5 bases. The CDR3 spans 14 residues. Germline lookup yields CDR1 GTSNPN and CDR2 SVGIG (reference sequence). The V and J ends lost 5 bases and 2 bases respectively, with 15 bases between them. The CDR3 nucleotides are TGTGCCTGGGGGTTGGGGCAGGTCAACACTGAAGCTTTCTTT. Its translation is CAWGLGQVNTEAFF.

This sequence joins TRBV4-1 and TRBJ2-2; 11 bases map to TRBD2. Germline V gives CDR1 MGHRA, CDR2 YSYEKL. Losses at the gene ends were 4 bases for V and 0 bases for J; bases not matched to a gene: 4. This CDR3 contains 17 residues. The CDR3 coding sequence is TGCGCCAGCAGCCCCCTTAGCGGGGGGGCGAACACCGGGGAGCTGTTTTTT. Amino acids: CASSPLSGGANTGELFF.

Remarks on this clone: The sample has other DNA sequences that encode this CDR3 too. This chain joins TRBV29-1 and TRBJ2-1, with D unclear. The CDR3 sequence is 10 residues long. Germline V gene data show CDR1 as SQVTM and CDR2 as ANQGSEA. V was clipped by 6 bases and J by 5 bases, with 5 bases between them. CDR3 coding DNA: TGCAGCGTAGGAAACAATGAGCAGTTCTTC. Its translation is CSVGNNEQFF.

This chain joins TRBV9 and TRBJ1-2, with D maybe TRBD1 (5 bases). This CDR3 region has 12 residues. V gave up 2 bases and J gave up 6 bases, with 8 bases separating them. Per germline, CDR1 SGDLS and CDR2 YYNGEE. Here the CDR3 DNA reads TGTGCCAGCAGCGTCGTGGGGGATGGCTACACCTTC. This sequence encodes CASSVVGDGYTF.

This clone came up a few times. The rearrangement links TRBV7-6 to TRBJ2-1; maybe TRBD1 (6 bases). The CDR3 has 13 residues. V lost 5 bases and J 10 bases, leaving 15 bases between the germline ends. The germline CDR1 and CDR2 sequences are SGHVS and FNYEAQ. This CDR3 is CASSQIQGGEQFF. As DNA, the CDR3 is TGTGCCAGCAGCCAGATACAGGGCGGCGAGCAGTTCTTC. Complete variable domain (other parts from reference TRBV7-6 and TRBJ2-1): GAGVSQSPRYKVTKRGQDVALRCDPISGHVSLYWYRQALGQGPEFLTYFNYEAQQDKSGLPNDRFSAERPEGSISTLTIQRTEQRDSAMYRCASSQIQGGEQFFGPGTRLTVL.

V usage is TRBV29-1 and J usage is TRBJ2-3, with D perhaps matching TRBD1 or TRBD2 (6 bases each). This CDR3 is built from 14 residues. CDR1 and CDR2 from the germline V gene are SQVTM and ANQGSEA. Trimming pared 4 bases from V and 5 bases from J, leaving 16 bases between. CDR3 nucleotide sequence: TGCAGCGTTGTTTCCGGGGGCGCCATAGATACGCAGTATTTT. It specifies CSVVSGGAIDTQYF.

The V and J genes are TRBV4-3 and TRBJ2-5; a weak D match, TRBD1 (5 bases). Germline CDR1 reads LGHNA; CDR2 reads YSLEER. The CDR3 length is 15 residues. Trimming pared 2 bases from V and 5 bases from J, leaving 15 bases between. CDR3 sequence reads: CASSQSLAGRETQYF. The CDR3 coding sequence is TGCGCCAGCAGCCAATCCTTGGCAGGGCGGGAGACCCAGTACTTC.